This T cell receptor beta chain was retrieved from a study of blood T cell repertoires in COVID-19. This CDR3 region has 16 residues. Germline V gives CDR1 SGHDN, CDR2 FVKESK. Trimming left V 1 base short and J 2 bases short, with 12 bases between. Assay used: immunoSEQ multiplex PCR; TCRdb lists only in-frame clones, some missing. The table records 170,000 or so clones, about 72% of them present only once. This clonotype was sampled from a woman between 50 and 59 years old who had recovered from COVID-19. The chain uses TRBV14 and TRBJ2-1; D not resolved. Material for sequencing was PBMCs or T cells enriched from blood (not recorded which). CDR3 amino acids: CASSQVSGSPYNEQFF. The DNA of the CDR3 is TGTGCCAGCAGCCAAGTTTCCGGGTCACCCTACAATGAGCAGTTCTTC. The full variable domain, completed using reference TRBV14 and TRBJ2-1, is EAGVTQFPSHSVIEKGQTVTLRCDPISGHDNLYWYRRVMGKEIKFLLHFVKESKQDESGMPNNRFLAERTGGTYSTLKVQPAELEDSGVYFCASSQVSGSPYNEQFFGPGTRLTVL.